This T cell receptor (beta chain) was identified in a study of shared clonotypes between healthy human individuals. The authors divided CD4+ cells into CD45RA+ naive and CD45RA-negative memory subsets. Here immunoSEQ multiplex PCR was the method, and the copy in TCRdb shows in-frame clones only, minus some. The sample consists of approximately 2,300,000 clones, around 92% of them appearing once. This CDR3 comprises 11 residues. Germline assignment: CDR1 GTSNPN and CDR2 SVGIG (reference sequence). The V and J ends lost 0 bases and 8 bases respectively, with 4 bases between them. As regards this clone: This sample includes further DNA sequences coding for the same CDR3.

Sequencing was done on a sample of naive CD4+ T cells from PBMCs. As to subset: CD45RA+ positively selected. The rearrangement links TRBV30 to TRBJ1-4, with D hard to call. The source is a man aged 18 to 30 in good health. Some clones in this sample may be carry-over from other donors' samples. In nucleotides, the CDR3 is TGTGCCTGGAGTGTCGAAGAAAAACTGTTTTTT. Its protein product is CAWSVEEKLFF.